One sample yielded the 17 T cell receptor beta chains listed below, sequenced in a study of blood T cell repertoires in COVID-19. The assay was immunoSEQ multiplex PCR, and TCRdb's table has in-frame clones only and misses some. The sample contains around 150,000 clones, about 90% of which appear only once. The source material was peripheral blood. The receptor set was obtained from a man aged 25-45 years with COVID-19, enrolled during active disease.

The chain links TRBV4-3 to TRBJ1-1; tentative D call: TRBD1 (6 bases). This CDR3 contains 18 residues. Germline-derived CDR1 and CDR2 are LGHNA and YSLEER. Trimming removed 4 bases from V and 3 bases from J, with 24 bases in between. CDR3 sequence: CASSLGSTGSAGDTEAFF. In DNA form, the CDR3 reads TGCGCCAGCAGCCTGGGGAGCACAGGGAGCGCCGGGGACACTGAAGCTTTCTTT.

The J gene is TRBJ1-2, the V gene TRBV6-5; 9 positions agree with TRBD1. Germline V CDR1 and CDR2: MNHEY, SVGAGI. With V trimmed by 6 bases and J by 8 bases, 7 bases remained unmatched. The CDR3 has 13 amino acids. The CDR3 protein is CASRDGQGLGYTF. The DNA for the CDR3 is TGTGCCAGCAGAGACGGACAGGGGTTAGGCTACACCTTC.

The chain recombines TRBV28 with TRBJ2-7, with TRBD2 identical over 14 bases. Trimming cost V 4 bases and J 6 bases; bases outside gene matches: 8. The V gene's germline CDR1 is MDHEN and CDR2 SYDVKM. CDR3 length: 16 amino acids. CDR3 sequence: CASSSGTSGSGSEQYF. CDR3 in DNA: TGTGCCAGCAGTTCCGGGACTAGCGGGAGCGGTAGCGAGCAGTACTTC.

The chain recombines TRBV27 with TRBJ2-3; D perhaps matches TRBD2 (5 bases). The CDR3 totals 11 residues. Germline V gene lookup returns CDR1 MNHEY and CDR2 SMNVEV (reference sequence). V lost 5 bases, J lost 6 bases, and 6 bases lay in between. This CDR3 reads CASSRGDTQYF. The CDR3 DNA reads TGTGCCAGCAGTCGAGGGGATACGCAGTATTTT.

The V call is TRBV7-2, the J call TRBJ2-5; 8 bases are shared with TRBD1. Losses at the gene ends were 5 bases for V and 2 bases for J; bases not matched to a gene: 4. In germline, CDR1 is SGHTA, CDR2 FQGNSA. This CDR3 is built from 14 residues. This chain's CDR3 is CASSRNRGQETQYF. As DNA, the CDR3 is TGTGCCAGCAGCCGTAACAGGGGGCAAGAGACCCAGTACTTC.

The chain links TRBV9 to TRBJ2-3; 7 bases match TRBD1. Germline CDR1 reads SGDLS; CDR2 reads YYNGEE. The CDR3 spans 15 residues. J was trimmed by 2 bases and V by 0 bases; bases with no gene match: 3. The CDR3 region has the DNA TGTGCCAGCAGCGTAGGCAGGGGGATCACAGATACGCAGTATTTT. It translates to CASSVGRGITDTQYF.

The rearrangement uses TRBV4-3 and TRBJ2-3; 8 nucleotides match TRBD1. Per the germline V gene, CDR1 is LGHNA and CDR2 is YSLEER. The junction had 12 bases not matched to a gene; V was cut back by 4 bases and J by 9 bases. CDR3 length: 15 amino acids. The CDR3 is CASSLDRTGIDTQYF. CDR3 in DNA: TGCGCCAGCAGCCTAGACCGGACAGGGATTGACACGCAGTATTTT.

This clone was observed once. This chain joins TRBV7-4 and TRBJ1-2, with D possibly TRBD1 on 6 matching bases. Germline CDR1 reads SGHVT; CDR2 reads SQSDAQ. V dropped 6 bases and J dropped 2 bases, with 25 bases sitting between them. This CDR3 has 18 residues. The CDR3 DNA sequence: TGTGCCAGCAGTTTCGGAATTACGTACAGGGAAAGGAACTATGGCTACACCTTC. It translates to CASSFGITYRERNYGYTF.

The CDR3 is CASSGQLHLPFNQPQHF. DNA of the CDR3: TGTGCCAGCAGTGGTCAGTTGCATTTGCCTTTTAATCAGCCCCAGCATTTT. V usage is TRBV2 and J usage is TRBJ1-5, with D unclear. Germline V gene sequence: CDR1 SNHLY, CDR2 FYNNEI. The CDR3 is 17 amino acids. V lost 4 bases, J lost 4 bases, and 20 bases lay in between.

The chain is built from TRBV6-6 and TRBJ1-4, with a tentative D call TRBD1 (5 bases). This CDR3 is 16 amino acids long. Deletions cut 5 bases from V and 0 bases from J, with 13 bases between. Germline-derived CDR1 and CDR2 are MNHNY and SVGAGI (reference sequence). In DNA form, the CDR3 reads TGTGCCAGCAGTCCGTCGGGGGGTGCAACTAATGAAAAACTGTTTTTT. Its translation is CASSPSGGATNEKLFF.

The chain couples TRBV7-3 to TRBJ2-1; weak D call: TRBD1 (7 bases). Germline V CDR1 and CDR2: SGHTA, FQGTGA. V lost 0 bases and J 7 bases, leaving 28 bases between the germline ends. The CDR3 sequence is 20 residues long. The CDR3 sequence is CASSLTPMLFSETGRNEQFF. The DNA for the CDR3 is TGTGCCAGCAGCTTAACCCCAATGTTGTTTAGCGAGACAGGGAGGAATGAGCAGTTCTTC. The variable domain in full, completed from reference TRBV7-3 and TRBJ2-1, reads GAGVSQTPSNKVTEKGKYVELRCDPISGHTALYWYRQSLGQGPEFLIYFQGTGAADDSGLPNDRFFAVRPEGSVSTLKIQRTERGDSAVYLCASSLTPMLFSETGRNEQFFGPGTRLTVL.

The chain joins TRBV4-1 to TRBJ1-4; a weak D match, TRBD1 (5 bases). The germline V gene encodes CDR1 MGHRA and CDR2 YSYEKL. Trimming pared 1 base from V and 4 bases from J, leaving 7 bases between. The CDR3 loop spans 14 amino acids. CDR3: CASSQAGFNEKLFF. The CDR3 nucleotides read TGCGCCAGCAGCCAAGCAGGGTTTAATGAAAAACTGTTTTTT.

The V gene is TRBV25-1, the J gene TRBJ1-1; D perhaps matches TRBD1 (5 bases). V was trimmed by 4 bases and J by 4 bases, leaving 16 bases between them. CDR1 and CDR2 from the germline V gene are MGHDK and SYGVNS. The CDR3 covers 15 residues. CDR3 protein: CASSGASGGPTEAFF. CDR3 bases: TGTGCCAGCAGTGGAGCCTCGGGGGGTCCCACTGAAGCTTTCTTT.

The CDR3 spells CASRVRQESYNEQFF. CDR3 coding DNA: TGTGCCAGCAGAGTCCGACAGGAATCATACAATGAGCAGTTCTTC. V is TRBV5-5 and J is TRBJ2-1, with D maybe TRBD1 (6 bases). Germline V CDR1 and CDR2: SGHKS, YYEKEE (reference sequence). Trimming cost V 5 bases and J 4 bases, with 16 bases left between them. This CDR3 contains 15 residues.

The CDR3 bases are TGTGCCAGCAGCTTGGCCGGGAACACTGAAGCTTTCTTT. Amino acid sequence: CASSLAGNTEAFF. The chain joins TRBV5-4 to TRBJ1-1; D is uncertain. The V and J ends lost 0 bases and 1 base respectively, with 4 bases between them. This CDR3 is built from 13 residues. The germline CDR1 and CDR2 sequences are SGHNT and YYREEE (reference sequence).

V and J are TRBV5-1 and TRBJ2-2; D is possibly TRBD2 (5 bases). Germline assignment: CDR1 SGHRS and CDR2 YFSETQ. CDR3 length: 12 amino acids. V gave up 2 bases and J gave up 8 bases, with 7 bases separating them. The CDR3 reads CASSLRGGELFF. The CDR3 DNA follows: TGCGCCAGCAGCTTAAGAGGGGGGGAGCTGTTTTTT.

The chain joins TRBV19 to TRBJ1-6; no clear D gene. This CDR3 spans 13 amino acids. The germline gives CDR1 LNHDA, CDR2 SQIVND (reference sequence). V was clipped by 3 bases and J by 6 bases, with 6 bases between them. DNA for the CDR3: TGTGCCAGTAGTATGGGCAGTAATTCACCCCTCCACTTT. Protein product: CASSMGSNSPLHF.